A single sample gave rise to the 22 T cell receptor beta chains below, sequenced in a study of Ad26.COV2.S vaccination and SARS-CoV-2 variants. Data came from immunoSEQ multiplex PCR; TCRdb stores just in-frame clones and leaves some out. Found here are about 280,000 clones, more than 75% of them singletons; the top ten hold more than 2.5%. Treatment indicated: 15 to 20 received Ad26.COV2.S at low or high dose, single or two shots; about 5 received placebo; per-sample allocation not given. Repertoires come from day 63 after the first vaccine or placebo injection. Sequenced here: peripheral blood, sampled in a trial of Ad26.COV2.S vaccine versus placebo. These receptor sequences come from a person aged 18-65 years who received the Ad26.COV2.S COVID-19 vaccine or a placebo.

CDR3 in amino acids: CSAARASDNEQFF. The CDR3 DNA is TGCAGCGCGGCCAGGGCCTCGGACAATGAGCAGTTCTTC. The chain recombines TRBV29-1 with TRBJ2-1, with D maybe TRBD1 (5 bases). Germline CDR1 and CDR2: SQVTM and ANQGSEA. This CDR3 comprises 13 residues. The V end was cut by 7 bases, the J end by 5 bases, with 15 bases between.

The chain couples TRBV5-1 to TRBJ1-4; 11 bases map to TRBD1. The J segment lost 7 bases and the V segment lost 3 bases, leaving 2 bases of the junction unmatched. The CDR3 has 14 amino acids. Germline-derived CDR1 and CDR2 are SGHRS and YFSETQ. The CDR3 nucleotides are TGCGCCAGCAGCTCCGGGACAGGGGGTGAAAAACTGTTTTTT. It is translated as CASSSGTGGEKLFF.

CDR3 DNA: TGTGCCTGGAGTGTACGCACAGATACGCAGTATTTT. Translating gives CAWSVRTDTQYF. The genes are TRBV30 and TRBJ2-3; D remains ambiguous. The germline V gene has CDR1 GTSNPN and CDR2 SVGIG (reference sequence). V lost 0 bases, J lost 1 base, and 2 bases lay in between. The CDR3 has 12 amino acids.

This sequence joins TRBV6-5 and TRBJ1-5; D remains ambiguous. The germline gives CDR1 MNHEY, CDR2 SVGAGI. The CDR3 sequence is 14 residues long. V gave up 5 bases and J gave up 7 bases, with 15 bases separating them. The CDR3 reads CASSPSFLGQPQHF. CDR3 sequence (DNA): TGTGCCAGCAGTCCGAGCTTTCTGGGGCAGCCCCAGCATTTT.

With regard to this clone: Other DNA sequences in the sample encode the same CDR3. The chain combines TRBV2 with TRBJ2-1; D gene unclear. V lost 4 bases, J lost 4 bases, and 2 bases lay in between. Germline V gives CDR1 SNHLY, CDR2 FYNNEI. There are 11 residues in the CDR3. The DNA for the CDR3 is TGTGCCAGCAGTGGTTACAATGAGCAGTTCTTC. Its protein product is CASSGYNEQFF.

Concerning this clone itself: The sample holds other DNA sequences that translate to the same CDR3. The V and J genes are TRBV12-3 or TRBV12-4 and TRBJ2-7; TRBD1 agrees at 8 bases. The CDR3 covers 13 residues. Trimming cost V 3 bases and J 2 bases; bases outside gene matches: 0. For the CDR3, the DNA is TGTGCCAGCAGTTTGACAGGGGCCTACGAGCAGTACTTC. Encoded protein: CASSLTGAYEQYF.

This clone has just one count. This chain links TRBV19 with TRBJ1-1, with D perhaps TRBD1 (6 bases). Deletions cut 6 bases from V and 9 bases from J, with 14 bases between. The CDR3 extends over 12 amino acids. The germline CDR1 and CDR2 sequences are LNHDA and SQIVND (reference sequence). The CDR3 sequence is CASSKGHFKAFF. The CDR3 bases are TGTGCCAGTAGCAAGGGACATTTTAAAGCTTTCTTT.

The CDR3 nucleotides read TGTGCCAGCAGCTCGGGACGGCAAGAGACCCAGTACTTC. Protein: CASSSGRQETQYF. The chain links TRBV7-2 to TRBJ2-5, with D perhaps matching TRBD1 or TRBD2 (5 bases each). Per germline, CDR1 SGHTA and CDR2 FQGNSA. V lost 4 bases, J lost 2 bases, and 8 bases lay in between. This CDR3 has 13 amino acids.

The chain combines TRBV7-6 with TRBJ1-1; 10 bases are shared with TRBD1. Germline V lookup: CDR1 SGHVS, CDR2 FNYEAQ. Trimming took 5 bases from V and 0 from J; bases not matched to a gene: 3. The CDR3 totals 15 residues. DNA for the CDR3: TGTGCCAGCAGCCCGGGACAGGGGTTGAACACTGAAGCTTTCTTT. This codes for CASSPGQGLNTEAFF.

The chain carries TRBV2 and TRBJ2-1; 10 bases align to TRBD2. V lost 5 bases and J lost 5; bases outside the gene matches: 6. The CDR3 sequence is 15 residues long. The germline CDR1 and CDR2 sequences are SNHLY and FYNNEI. The CDR3 DNA follows: TGTGCCAGCAGTCTTCTAGCGGGAGCCCACAATGAGCAGTTCTTC. Protein sequence: CASSLLAGAHNEQFF.

The rearrangement uses TRBV20-1 and TRBJ1-2; D gene ambiguous. With 3 bases removed from V and 0 bases from J, the gap between germline ends came to 8 bases. Germline lookup yields CDR1 DFQATT and CDR2 SNEGSKA (reference sequence). CDR3 length equals 13 residues. CDR3 amino acids: CSASLAANYGYTF. As DNA, the CDR3 is TGCAGTGCTAGTCTGGCCGCTAACTATGGCTACACCTTC.

The chain joins TRBV27 to TRBJ1-4; 7 positions match TRBD1. The V gene's germline CDR1 is MNHEY and CDR2 SMNVEV (reference sequence). V dropped 5 bases and J dropped 8; count of bases not matched to a gene: 14. This CDR3 comprises 16 residues. The CDR3 is CASSPYLDRAGEKLFF. DNA for the CDR3: TGTGCCAGCAGTCCCTACCTCGACAGGGCAGGGGAAAAACTGTTTTTT.

The J gene is TRBJ1-2, the V gene TRBV5-1; D call uncertain. Deletions cut 4 bases from V and 4 bases from J, with 8 bases between. The CDR3 sequence is 12 residues long. Germline V lookup: CDR1 SGHRS, CDR2 YFSETQ. The CDR3 DNA reads as TGCGCCAGCAGCCCAGGATTCTATGGCTACACCTTC. It translates to CASSPGFYGYTF. The full variable domain, completed using reference TRBV5-1 and TRBJ1-2, is KAGVTQTPRYLIKTRGQQVTLSCSPISGHRSVSWYQQTPGQGLQFLFEYFSETQRNKGNFPGRFSGRQFSNSRSEMNVSTLELGDSALYLCASSPGFYGYTFGSGTRLTVV.

The gene calls are TRBV7-2 and TRBJ1-1; the D is unclear. Trimming pared 1 base from V and 1 base from J, leaving 10 bases between. The germline gives CDR1 SGHTA, CDR2 FQGNSA. This CDR3 has 15 amino acids. CDR3 residues: CASSLDSYENTEAFF. In DNA form, the CDR3 reads TGTGCCAGCAGCTTAGACAGTTATGAGAACACTGAAGCTTTCTTT.

A remark on this clone: Germline is not matched at one junction end, which may reflect a read error. Other DNA sequences in this sample translate to the same CDR3. The chain is built from TRBV12-5 and TRBJ2-7; TRBD1 agrees at 8 bases. There are 15 residues in the CDR3. CDR1 and CDR2 (germline): LGHNT, FRNRAP. CDR3 amino acids: CASGLVQQGGYEQYF. The CDR3 DNA reads TGTGCTAGTGGTTTGGTACAACAGGGGGGATACGAGCAATACTTC.

CDR3 sequence reads: CASSSGTSLGTQYF. The CDR3 DNA sequence: TGTGCCAGCAGTTCGGGCACTTCGTTAGGGACCCAGTACTTC. The V call is TRBV2, the J call TRBJ2-5; D ambiguous. Trimming took 5 bases from V and 7 from J, leaving 17 bases between them. Germline assignment: CDR1 SNHLY and CDR2 FYNNEI. The length of the CDR3 is 14 residues.

The V gene is TRBV5-1, the J gene TRBJ1-1; D perhaps matches TRBD1 (5 bases). CDR1 is SGHRS and CDR2 is YFSETQ in the germline V gene. The CDR3 covers 13 residues. The germline V and J ends were trimmed by 5 bases and 3 bases, with 11 bases remaining between them. The CDR3, as DNA: TGCGCCAGCAGATCGGTCAGGGACACTGAAGCTTTCTTT. Amino acids: CASRSVRDTEAFF.

For this clone: The sample has other DNA sequences that encode this CDR3 too. The chain is built from TRBV6-5 and TRBJ2-5; 8 positions match TRBD1. The CDR3 is 14 residues long. J lost 4 bases, V lost 2 bases, and 3 bases had no gene match. Per germline, CDR1 MNHEY and CDR2 SVGAGI. CDR3 sequence reads: CASSYRTGRETQYF. As DNA, the CDR3 is TGTGCCAGCAGTTACCGGACAGGGAGAGAGACCCAGTACTTC.

This clone showed up just a few times. The chain recombines TRBV7-9 with TRBJ2-1; 11 bases map to TRBD2. Germline V lookup: CDR1 SEHNR, CDR2 FQNEAQ (reference sequence). This CDR3 has 13 residues. The V and J ends lost 6 bases and 9 bases, in that order; junction bases with no gene match: 4. CDR3 region: CASRLAGVSEQFF. CDR3 coding DNA: TGTGCCAGCAGACTAGCGGGAGTCAGTGAGCAGTTCTTC.

The genes are TRBV19 and TRBJ2-3; D may be TRBD2 (5 bases). The germline CDR1 and CDR2 sequences are LNHDA and SQIVND (reference sequence). The CDR3 runs 14 residues. The V end was cut by 5 bases, the J end by 5 bases, with 14 bases between. CDR3 amino acids: CASSRTDFGDTQYF. The DNA of the CDR3 is TGTGCCAGTAGTCGGACTGACTTCGGAGATACGCAGTATTTT.

The CDR3 sequence: CASSLEGTRGGNTQYF. CDR3 in DNA: TGTGCCAGCAGCTTAGAGGGGACTCGGGGCGGGAATACGCAGTATTTT. The chain combines TRBV7-6 with TRBJ2-3, with a weak D call TRBD2 (6 bases). Between the trimmed V and J ends, which lost 1 base and 7 bases, there was a span of 18 bases. CDR3 size: 16 residues. From germline, CDR1 is SGHVS and CDR2 FNYEAQ.

This clone is medium-sized (0.01 to 0.1%) by share. CDR3 nucleotide sequence: TGTGCCACCAGGAGTAGCAATCAGCCCCAGCATTTT. Amino acids: CATRSSNQPQHF. The V and J genes are TRBV15 and TRBJ1-5; D is undetermined. In germline, CDR1 is LNHNV, CDR2 YYDKDF (reference sequence). Trimming took off 6 bases at V and 0 bases at J, with 3 bases between the two ends. The CDR3 totals 12 residues. The full variable domain, its missing parts supplied by reference TRBV15 and TRBJ1-5, is DAMVIQNPRYQVTQFGKPVTLSCSQTLNHNVMYWYQQKSSQAPKLLFHYYDKDFNNEADTPDNFQSRRPNTSFCFLDIRSPGLGDTAMYLCATRSSNQPQHFGDGTRLSIL.